This is a list of T cell receptor beta chains from one sample in a study of Graves' ophthalmopathy and Graves' hyperthyroidism. Using its own MiXCR run on the multiplex PCR reads, TCRdb lists one record per CDR3 protein. Among around 520,000 distinct CDR3 sequences listed, roughly 40% were seen once. Sequencing used peripheral blood or thyroid tissue (not recorded which). These receptors were obtained from an adult man with Graves' hyperthyroidism. Both conserved end residues are part of each CDR3. The order of the fields is D gene, J gene, clone size, V gene, CDR3 protein, CDR3 DNA. A D gene is named only where the DNA matches it firmly. Clone size is stated in some rows and not others, as once, few, many or a class when expanded.

d_gene: .; j_gene: TRBJ2-3; abundance: .; v_gene: TRBV10-3; CDR3aa: CAISPSLQGQYF; CDR3nt: TGTGCCATCAGTCCATCTCTCCAGGGTCAGTATTTT
d_gene: .; j_gene: TRBJ1-3; abundance: .; v_gene: TRBV7-9; CDR3aa: CASSLFARQTDSGNTIYF; CDR3nt: TGTGCCAGCAGCCTCTTTGCACGACAGACAGACTCTGGAAACACCATATATTTT
d_gene: .; j_gene: TRBJ2-5; abundance: many; v_gene: TRBV11-3; CDR3aa: CASSWSGRQETQYF; CDR3nt: TGTGCCAGCAGCTGGTCCGGGCGGCAAGAGACCCAGTACTTC
d_gene: .; j_gene: TRBJ2-7; abundance: .; v_gene: TRBV29-1; CDR3aa: CRSDGTYEQYF; CDR3nt: TGCAGAAGTGACGGCACCTACGAGCAGTACTTC
d_gene: .; j_gene: TRBJ1-5; abundance: many; v_gene: TRBV12-3/TRBV12-4; CDR3aa: CASSPTGIEQPQHF; CDR3nt: TGTGCCAGCAGCCCTACAGGGATCGAACAGCCCCAGCATTTT
d_gene: TRBD2; j_gene: TRBJ2-7; abundance: .; v_gene: TRBV20-1; CDR3aa: CSALTTSGRPYEQYF; CDR3nt: TGCAGTGCCCTAACGACTAGCGGGAGGCCCTACGAGCAGTACTTC
d_gene: .; j_gene: TRBJ1-3; abundance: many; v_gene: TRBV7-9; CDR3aa: CASSRYSGNTIYF; CDR3nt: TGTGCCAGCAGCCGGTACTCTGGAAACACCATATATTTT
d_gene: .; j_gene: TRBJ2-5; abundance: many; v_gene: TRBV6-1; CDR3aa: CASSEGLGTQYF; CDR3nt: TGTGCCAGCAGTGAAGGGCTGGGGACCCAGTACTTC
d_gene: TRBD2; j_gene: TRBJ2-1; abundance: .; v_gene: TRBV7-9; CDR3aa: CASSQDPWTSGASEQFF; CDR3nt: TGTGCCAGCAGCCAAGACCCCTGGACTAGCGGGGCTAGCGAGCAGTTCTTC
d_gene: TRBD2; j_gene: TRBJ2-7; abundance: many; v_gene: TRBV7-2; CDR3aa: CASSSGLAVSYEQYF; CDR3nt: TGTGCCAGCAGCTCCGGACTAGCGGTCTCCTACGAGCAGTACTTC
d_gene: .; j_gene: TRBJ1-5; abundance: many; v_gene: TRBV20-1; CDR3aa: CSASSGYSQPQHF; CDR3nt: TGCAGTGCTAGCTCGGGGTACAGTCAGCCCCAGCATTTT
d_gene: TRBD2; j_gene: TRBJ2-7; abundance: many; v_gene: TRBV7-6; CDR3aa: CASSAGLAGANEQYF; CDR3nt: TGTGCCAGCAGCGCCGGACTAGCGGGAGCAAACGAGCAGTACTTC
d_gene: .; j_gene: TRBJ2-7; abundance: few; v_gene: TRBV6-5; CDR3aa: CASSYGVGTTYEQYF; CDR3nt: TGTGCCAGCAGTTACGGGGTTGGCACAACCTACGAGCAGTACTTC
d_gene: .; j_gene: TRBJ2-7; abundance: few; v_gene: TRBV3-1; CDR3aa: CASSQVKGEQYF; CDR3nt: TGTGCCAGCAGCCAAGTGAAAGGGGAGCAGTACTTC
d_gene: .; j_gene: TRBJ1-2; abundance: .; v_gene: TRBV29-1; CDR3aa: CSSSAWGYGYTF; CDR3nt: TGCAGCTCCTCGGCCTGGGGCTATGGCTACACCTTC
d_gene: .; j_gene: TRBJ2-7; abundance: few; v_gene: TRBV5-1; CDR3aa: CASSFGGTATYEQYF; CDR3nt: TGCGCCAGCAGCTTTGGCGGCACAGCAACCTACGAGCAGTACTTC
d_gene: .; j_gene: TRBJ1-1; abundance: .; v_gene: TRBV15; CDR3aa: CATSKIVVTSGEAFF; CDR3nt: TGTGCCACCAGCAAGATAGTAGTCACCTCGGGTGAAGCTTTCTTT
d_gene: .; j_gene: TRBJ1-2; abundance: .; v_gene: TRBV4-2; CDR3aa: CASSQGIQRSGNTF; CDR3nt: TGTGCCAGCAGCCAAGGAATACAGCGCTCTGGAAACACCTTC
d_gene: TRBD2; j_gene: TRBJ2-7; abundance: .; v_gene: TRBV2; CDR3aa: CPSSLSGGMRYEQYF; CDR3nt: TGTCCCAGCAGTCTCTCGGGAGGAATGCGCTACGAGCAGTACTTC